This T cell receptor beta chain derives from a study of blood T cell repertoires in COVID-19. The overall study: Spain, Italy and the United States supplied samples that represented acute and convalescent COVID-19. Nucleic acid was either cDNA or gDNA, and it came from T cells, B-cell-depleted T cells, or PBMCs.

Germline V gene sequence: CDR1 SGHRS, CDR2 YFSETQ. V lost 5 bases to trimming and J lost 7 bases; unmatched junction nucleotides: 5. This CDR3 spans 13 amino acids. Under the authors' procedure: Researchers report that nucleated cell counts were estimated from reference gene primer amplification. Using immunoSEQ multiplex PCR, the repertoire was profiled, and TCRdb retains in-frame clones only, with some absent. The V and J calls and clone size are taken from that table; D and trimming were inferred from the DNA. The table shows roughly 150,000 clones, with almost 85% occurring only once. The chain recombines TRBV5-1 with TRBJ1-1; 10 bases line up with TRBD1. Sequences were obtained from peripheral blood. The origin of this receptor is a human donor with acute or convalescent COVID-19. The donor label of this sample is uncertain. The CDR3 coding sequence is TGCGCCAGCAGGACAGGGGGCGAGGGTGAAGCTTTCTTT. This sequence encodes CASRTGGEGEAFF.